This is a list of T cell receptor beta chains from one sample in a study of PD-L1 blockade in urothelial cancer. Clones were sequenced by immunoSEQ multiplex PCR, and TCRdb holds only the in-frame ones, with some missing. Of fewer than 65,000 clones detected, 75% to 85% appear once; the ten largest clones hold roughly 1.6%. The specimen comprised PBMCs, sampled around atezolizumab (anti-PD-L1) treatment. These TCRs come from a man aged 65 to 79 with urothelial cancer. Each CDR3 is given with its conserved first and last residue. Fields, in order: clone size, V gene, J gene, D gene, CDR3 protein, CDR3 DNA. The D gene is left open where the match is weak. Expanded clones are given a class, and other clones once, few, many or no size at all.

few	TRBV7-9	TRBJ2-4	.	CASTQQGIAKNIQYF	TGTGCCAGCACACAACAGGGTATAGCCAAAAACATTCAGTACTTC
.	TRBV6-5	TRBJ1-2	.	CASSQDKANYGYTF	TGTGCCAGCAGTCAAGACAAAGCTAACTATGGCTACACCTTC
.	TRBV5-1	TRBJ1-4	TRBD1	CASSLGQGAVKLFF	TGCGCCAGCAGCTTGGGGCAGGGGGCGGTGAAACTGTTTTTT
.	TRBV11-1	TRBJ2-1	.	CASSLELFSYNEQFF	TGTGCCAGCAGCTTAGAGCTCTTCTCCTACAATGAGCAGTTCTTC
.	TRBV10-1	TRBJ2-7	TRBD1	CASSRTGAYEQYF	TGCGCCAGCAGTAGGACAGGGGCCTACGAGCAGTACTTC
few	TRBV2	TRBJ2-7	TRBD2	CASSEWTGGASEQYF	TGTGCCAGCAGTGAATGGACGGGAGGCGCGAGCGAGCAGTACTTC
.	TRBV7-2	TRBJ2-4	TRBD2	CASRSTSGSGLIQYF	TGTGCCAGCAGGTCGACTAGCGGGAGTGGGCTCATTCAGTACTTC
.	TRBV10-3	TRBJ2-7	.	CAINGGDYEQYF	TGTGCCATCAACGGCGGGGACTACGAGCAGTACTTC
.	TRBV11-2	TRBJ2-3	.	CASCPAQGWSDTQYF	TGTGCCAGCTGTCCCGCGCAGGGTTGGTCAGATACGCAGTATTTT
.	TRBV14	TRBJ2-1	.	CASSHVWEDEQFF	TGTGCCAGCAGCCATGTATGGGAGGATGAGCAGTTCTTC